The 2 T cell receptor beta chains below were found in one sample sequenced in a study of cytomegalovirus exposure and HLA in healthy donors (dated 2017 in TCRdb). Libraries were made using the immunoSEQ multiplex PCR assay. For the multiplex PCR, a mixture combining 60 forward primers for TCR Vbeta segments and 13 reverse primers for TCR Jbeta segments was used. TCRdb limited this immuneACCESS table to in-frame rearrangements with V and J called. A share of clones is missing; checked studies link under half to unresolved V genes, and the rest is unexplained. The sample table shows tens of thousands of clones, and over 75% are seen once. Together, the top ten hold about 2.7% of the sample. The sequencing input was PBMCs. These receptors were obtained from a male donor in good health and CMV-seropositive.

This chain connects TRBV4-2 to TRBJ1-2; TRBD1 aligns across 9 bases. The CDR3 is made up of 15 amino acids. The V and J ends lost 1 base and 3 bases, in that order; junction bases with no gene match: 3. Germline loops: CDR1 LGHNA, CDR2 YNFKEQ. In DNA, the CDR3 is TGTGCCAGCAGCCAAGGGGGACAGGGATACTATGGCTACACCTTC. This gives the protein CASSQGGQGYYGYTF.

This clone occurred a few times. V is TRBV6-6 and J is TRBJ1-5; D is undetermined. With 6 bases removed from V and 2 bases from J, the gap between germline ends came to 14 bases. The CDR3 runs 15 residues. Germline assignment: CDR1 MNHNY and CDR2 SVGAGI (reference sequence). The CDR3: CASSPRAGGNQPQHF. The CDR3 DNA follows: TGTGCCAGCAGCCCTAGGGCGGGTGGCAATCAGCCCCAGCATTTT.